This TCR beta chain emerged from a study of cytomegalovirus exposure and HLA in healthy donors listed by TCRdb under 2017. Concerning the study at large: An earlier analysis of roughly 610 of the donors reported 276 Gb of sequence data and about 120 million unique TCR beta sequences obtained from around 170 million T cells. A separate validation cohort of about 110 different subjects was used in addition to the roughly 700-subject first cohort. Among around 400 genotyped donors of the cohort, an average of approximately 230,000 unique TCR beta nucleotide sequences were sequenced per donor, approximately 20% of them non-productive. Among the roughly 410 genotyped donors, approximately 77% belonged to the genetic ancestry cluster associated with self-reported Caucasian donors. The later analysis used no new phenotypic data to find candidate immune exposures, relying instead on TCR beta sequences and their occurrence across donors. The aim of the study was to test whether cataloging public T cell receptors could identify signatures of past pathogen exposure. HLA typing covered class I and class II loci at four-digit resolution. Roughly 300 gigabases of sequencing data and tens of millions of unique TCR sequences were included in an early release covering around 600 HLA-typed donors. Donor age, sex, ethnicity and CMV serostatus were collected together with the repertoire data. Typing coverage varied by locus: roughly 620-640 donors for A, B, C, DRB1 and DQB1; about 520 for DQA1; 606 for DPA1; about 450 for DPB1. An earlier analysis of some 500 of the donors used high-throughput TCR beta sequencing to judge whether each TCR beta V gene segment behaved as functional or pseudogenic. All discovery cohort repertoires had been generated on a single sequencing platform. Four to six DR-DQ haplotypes were handled as single units for association and clustering, since linkage in the cohort was strong. To predict cytomegalovirus infection status, the study combined high-throughput TCR immunosequencing, statistical association of individual TCRs with disease status, and machine learning. In a later analysis, previously published TCR beta repertoires from several hundred donors were re-analyzed and high-resolution HLA genotyping was added so that TCR occurrence patterns could be studied. The T cell repertoires of under 700 subjects were profiled by immunosequencing and related to cytomegalovirus serostatus. Genome-wide SNP genotypes for about 65% of the 666 donors were used in a later genetic analysis, which treated that subset as a discovery cohort.

In regard to this clone: Its antigen is not yet known. No quality values exist for individual bases; no much larger clone is one base distant.

Libraries came from the immunoSEQ multiplex PCR assay. The multiplex PCR relied on a mix of 60 forward primers for TCR Vbeta segments and 13 reverse primers for TCR Jbeta segments. A multiplex PCR assay on genomic DNA amplified the CDR3 region of rearranged TCR beta genes. On the Illumina HiSeq System, the amplified TCR beta libraries were sequenced as 87-base-pair reads. The source study handled its data this way. In a later analysis, 77 million or so unique TCR beta chains were counted across the 500 to 700 repertoires, and roughly 11 million of these chains were shared by at least two donors. Raw reads were error-corrected and collapsed into unique sequences by a nearest-neighbor algorithm in which closely related sequences were merged to remove PCR and sequencing errors. To assign V, D and J gene segments, CDR3 sequences were aligned to IMGT reference sequences. For a sequence to be retained, a match of at least six nucleotides was required to both a V gene segment and a J gene segment. A rearrangement counted as productive if the CDR3 had no stop codons and remained in frame with V and J, and every other rearrangement counted as non-productive. CDR3 was defined according to IMGT convention as the region running from the second conserved V-encoded cysteine to the conserved J-encoded phenylalanine. In an earlier analysis of approximately 590 of the donors, sequences lacking an unambiguous match to a single V gene segment were excluded. In an earlier analysis of 587 of the donors, V segments were called functional above 56.7% productive rearrangements and were called segregating when the between-donor standard deviation exceeded 5%. To diagnose cytomegalovirus status from the catalog of TCR beta chain sequences, a statistical classification framework was built. In a later analysis, V and J genes were assigned by comparing TCR nucleotide sequences against IMGT/GENE-DB human TR gene sequences. Using the TCRdist pipeline, a later analysis assigned CDR3 sequences along with most-parsimonious VDJ recombination scenarios. In a later analysis, each TCR beta chain was defined by its CDR3 amino acid sequence together with its V-gene family, and reads without a unique V-gene family were excluded. A later analysis removed nearly 600 highly shared, low-generation-probability nucleotide sequences to deal with suspected cross-contamination and a sequencing artifact. For each public chain, a later analysis derived a clonal expansion index from normalized ranks of inferred template counts within each repertoire. Generation probabilities in a later analysis came from a VDJ recombination model fitted to out-of-frame rearrangements, and those results were checked against IGoR. Hypergeometric tests were used in a later analysis to score TCR-TCR, TCR-HLA and TCR-CMV co-occurrence, with a repertoire-size bias correction applied to the TCR pairs. In a later analysis, false discovery rates were estimated by permuting HLA or CMV assignments 20 times. In a later analysis, co-occurring TCRs were grouped using DBSCAN, with TCRdist sequence similarity added in when clustering inside HLA-allele-positive subsets. For co-occurrence clustering, repertoires with fewer than 30,000 or more than 120,000 public chains were excluded, along with five repertoires with anomalous nucleotide sharing. Here the immuneACCESS table is served through TCRdb, limited to in-frame sequences with V and J called. Missing clones are a known gap in these copies; in checked studies unresolved V genes cover under half, and the rest lacks a known reason. V, J and clone size are those of that table, while D and trimming were read from the DNA. The sample contains about 200,000 clones, 85% to 90% of them found a single time. The ten top clones hold about 1.2% of the sample.

The germline V gene (reference sequence) gives CDR1 as LNHDA and CDR2 as SQIVND. V is pruned by 5 bases and J by 5 bases, leaving 1 base of the junction without a gene match. Spanning cysteine to phenylalanine, the CDR3 consists of 12 amino acids. The only DNA kept is the CDR3, 36 bases in frame from the first base. The cohort consisted of hundreds of healthy bone marrow donors. At the time of sampling, all cohort members were nominally healthy, though unrecorded immune exposures were likely present. The donor tested CMV seronegative and was one of the 352 seronegative cohort members. Each donor provided a peripheral blood sample, and peripheral blood mononuclear cells were used for TCR beta sequencing. The Qiagen DNeasy Blood Extraction Kit was used to extract genomic DNA from the blood cell samples. Study-wide findings and limitations: A cluster of highly shared sequence variants was judged likely to represent a technical artifact of the sequencing pipeline. Linkage disequilibrium might explain the correlated functional status among segregating V segments, but an unknown experimental factor could not be ruled out. A total of roughly 160 TCR beta chains were listed by the study as associated with cytomegalovirus. The classifier was reported to diagnose cytomegalovirus status with high specificity and sensitivity in both the original cohort and the validation cohort. Because counts were too low, 15 to 20 rarely observed V segments, including chromosome 9 orphons, were excluded from the earlier analysis of under 650 of the donors. A later analysis found that HLA-associated TCR beta chains were more clonally expanded and had lower generation probabilities than equally common non-associated chains. In a later genetic analysis, fewer N-insertions in productive TCRs were reported among donors in an Asian-associated ancestry cluster than the 666-donor mean. Broadly in line with IMGT annotations, most TCR beta V segments showed up in productive rearrangements about 87% or about 30% of the time in an earlier analysis of 587 of the donors. Because HLA typing was unavailable for some donors at each locus, only the typed subset was used in association tests. Some IMGT-functional V segments, including TRBV6-2 and TRBV6-3, could not be told apart with the 87-base-pair reads, so those segments were excluded. According to a later analysis, most CMV-associated TCR beta chains appeared to be HLA-restricted, and the HLA associations seemed to be driven largely by CMV exposure. Presence/absence analyses assumed roughly uniform sequencing depth across donors, an assumption that may not hold. The authors suggested that the approach could potentially be extended to other disease states and immunological phenotypes. A few of the identified cytomegalovirus-associated TCR beta chains were confirmed in vitro to be specific for cytomegalovirus antigens. Specific HLA alleles were associated with 15,000 to 20,000 TCR beta sequences at a false discovery rate of 0.05 in a later analysis. According to a later analysis, TCR association rates differed among HLA loci, with DRB1 alleles showing the most associated TCRs and HLA-C alleles showing the fewest. An association between a missense DCLRE1C variant and V-gene and J-gene trimming of TCR beta chains was found in a later genetic analysis and replicated in an independent cohort. Across donors, most TCR sequences were observed very rarely, whereas some public TCRs were present in many individuals. According to a later analysis, parvovirus B19, influenza, CMV and Epstein-Barr virus appeared linked to several top co-occurrence clusters. This cohort had only TCR beta chains sequenced, and the lack of alpha or paired-chain data limited which features could be detected. A further reported finding was that TCR beta sequences accurately predicted the HLA-A and HLA-B alleles for most subjects in the first cohort. For the cohort, immune exposure information was limited to CMV serostatus. When HLA alleles, especially DR and DQ, strongly co-occurred, TCR associations were difficult to assign to individual alleles.

Recombination joined TRBV19 with TRBJ2-5; 8 junctional bases match TRBD2. This sequence was found in a man in his thirties or forties in good health and CMV-seronegative. Sequencing input: PBMCs. The bases are TGTGCCAGTAGTCCTAGCGGGGAGACCCAGTACTTC. Its translation reads: CASSPSGETQYF.